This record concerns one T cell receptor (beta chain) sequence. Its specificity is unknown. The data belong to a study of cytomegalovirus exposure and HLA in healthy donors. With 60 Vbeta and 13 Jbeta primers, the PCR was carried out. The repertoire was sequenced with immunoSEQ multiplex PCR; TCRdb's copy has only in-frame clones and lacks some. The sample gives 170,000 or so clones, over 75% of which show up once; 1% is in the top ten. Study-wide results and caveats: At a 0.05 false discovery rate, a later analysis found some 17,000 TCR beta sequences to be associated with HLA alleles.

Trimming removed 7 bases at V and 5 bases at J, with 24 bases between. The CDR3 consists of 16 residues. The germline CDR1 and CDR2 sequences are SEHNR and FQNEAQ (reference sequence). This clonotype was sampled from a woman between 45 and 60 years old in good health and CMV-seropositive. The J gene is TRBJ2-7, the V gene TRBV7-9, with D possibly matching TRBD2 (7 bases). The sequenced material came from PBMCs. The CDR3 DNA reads TGTGCCAGCACTCACACAAGGGGGGGGGCTGAGAACGAGCAGTACTTC. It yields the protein CASTHTRGGAENEQYF.